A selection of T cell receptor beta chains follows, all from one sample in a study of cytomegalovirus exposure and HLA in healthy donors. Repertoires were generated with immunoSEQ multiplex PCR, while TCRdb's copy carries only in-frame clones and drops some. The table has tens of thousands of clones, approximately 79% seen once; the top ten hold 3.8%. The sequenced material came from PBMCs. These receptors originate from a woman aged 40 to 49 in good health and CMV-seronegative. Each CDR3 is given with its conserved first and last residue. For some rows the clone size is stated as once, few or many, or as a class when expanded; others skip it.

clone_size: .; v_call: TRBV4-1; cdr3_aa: CASSPLEQGRTEAFF
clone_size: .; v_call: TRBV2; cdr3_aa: CASKSGGTNTGELFF
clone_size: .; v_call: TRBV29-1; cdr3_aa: CSVGGSSYNEQFF
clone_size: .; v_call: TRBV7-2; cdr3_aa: CASSLGLTSGPDQETQYF
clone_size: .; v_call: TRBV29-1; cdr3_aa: CSVGWGDDTEAFF
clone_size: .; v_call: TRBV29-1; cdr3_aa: CSVVTDLSNQPQHF
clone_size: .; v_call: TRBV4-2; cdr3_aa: CASSQSTAGWDTDTQYF
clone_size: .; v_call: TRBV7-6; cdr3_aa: CASSLGVSYEQYF
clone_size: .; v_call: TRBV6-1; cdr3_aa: CASSSATGGEQYF
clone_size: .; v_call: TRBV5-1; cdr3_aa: CASSLTQGRDSPLHF
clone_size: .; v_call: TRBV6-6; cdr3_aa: CASRDRETQYF
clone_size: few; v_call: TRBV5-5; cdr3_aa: CASSLEQGRQPQHF
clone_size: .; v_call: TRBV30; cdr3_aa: CAWTGFPYEQYF
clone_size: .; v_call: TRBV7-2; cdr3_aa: CASSPRQGLGEKLFF
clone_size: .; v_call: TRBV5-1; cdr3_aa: CASSLVSSGGARDTQYF
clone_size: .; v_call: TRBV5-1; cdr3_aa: CASSANSIGGEKLFF
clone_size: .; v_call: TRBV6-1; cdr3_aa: CASSDPSGGYTF
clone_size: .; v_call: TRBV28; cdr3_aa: CASSSLGGGVGGYTF
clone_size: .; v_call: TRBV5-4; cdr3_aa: CASSSSRTSGGPYQETQYF
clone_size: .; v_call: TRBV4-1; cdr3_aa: CASSQDGSGPRDTQYF
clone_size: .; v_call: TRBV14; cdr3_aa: CASSQVGGVETQYF
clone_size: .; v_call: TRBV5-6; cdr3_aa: CASSLWAGFNEQYF
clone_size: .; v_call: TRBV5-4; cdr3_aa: CASTTGTVGSPLHF
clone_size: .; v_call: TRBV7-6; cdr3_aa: CASSGGTSGGLADTQYF
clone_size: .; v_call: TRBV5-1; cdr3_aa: CASSSGTGLYQPQHF
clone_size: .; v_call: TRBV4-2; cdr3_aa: CASSHRVTYGYTF
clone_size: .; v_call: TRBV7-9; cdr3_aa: CASSLPGQTYNSPLHF
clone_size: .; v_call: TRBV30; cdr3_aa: CAWSSYGPGGVGGYTF
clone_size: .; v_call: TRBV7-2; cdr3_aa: CASSLAGQRYQPQHF
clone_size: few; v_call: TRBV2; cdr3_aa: CASQGGTGGKNIQYF
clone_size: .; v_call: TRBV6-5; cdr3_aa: CASRTGFSQPQNF
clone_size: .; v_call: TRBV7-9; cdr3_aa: CASSADRNFNEKLFF
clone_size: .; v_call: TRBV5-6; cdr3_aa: CASSPGLQYF
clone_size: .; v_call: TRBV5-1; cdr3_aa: CASSWDQPGQGSPLHF
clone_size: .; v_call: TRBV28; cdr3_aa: CASSARYYGYTF
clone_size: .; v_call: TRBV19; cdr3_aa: CASSASQGFGNGYTF
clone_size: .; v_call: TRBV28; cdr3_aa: CASSLPKTGLRGYTF
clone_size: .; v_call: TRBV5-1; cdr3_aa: CASSLGQPDGYTF
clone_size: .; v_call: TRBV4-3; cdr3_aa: CASSQDGQRVGAFF
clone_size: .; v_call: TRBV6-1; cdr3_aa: CASSEWVNPSGGQPQHF
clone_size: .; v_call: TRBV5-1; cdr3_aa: CASSSGGTSYNEQFF